These 10 T cell receptor beta chains were all obtained from the same sample, sequenced in a study of CD8 T cells in ankylosing spondylitis. From the 5' RACE reads, TCRdb called clonotypes with MiXCR, one entry per CDR3 protein. This sample yields hundreds of thousands of distinct CDR3 sequences, of which 20% to 25% are seen a single time; 3.5% belongs to the top ten. Sequenced material: blood, either unsorted or a sorted T cell fraction (not recorded which). Receptor source: a female donor with ankylosing spondylitis or in good health (not recorded which).

The V gene is TRBV4-1, the J gene TRBJ1-2, with D perhaps TRBD1 (5 bases). Deletions cut 4 bases from V and 5 bases from J, with 17 bases between. This CDR3 comprises 15 residues. Germline lookup yields CDR1 MGHRA and CDR2 YSYEKL. This chain's CDR3 is CASSPRMGTGYGYTF. For the CDR3, the DNA is TGCGCCAGCAGCCCGCGAATGGGGACCGGGTATGGCTACACCTTC.

The J gene is TRBJ2-2, the V gene TRBV30, with D tentatively TRBD1 (5 bases). This CDR3 has 14 amino acids. V gave up 8 bases and J gave up 1 base, with 14 bases separating them. CDR1 and CDR2 from the germline V gene are GTSNPN and SVGIG (reference sequence). Here the CDR3 DNA reads TGTGCCGGCACTTTAGGACAGAACACCGGGGAGCTGTTTTTT. It encodes CAGTLGQNTGELFF. Full variable domain (remainder filled in from reference TRBV30 and TRBJ2-2): SQTIHQWPATLVQPVGSPLSLECTVEGTSNPNLYWYRQAAGRGLQLLFYSVGIGQISSEVPQNLSASRPQDRQFILSSKKLLLSDSGFYLCAGTLGQNTGELFFGEGSRLTVL.

The chain carries TRBV6-1 and TRBJ2-3; 9 bases match TRBD1. The CDR3 is 14 residues long. Germline-derived CDR1 and CDR2 are MNHNS and SASEGT. J gave up 4 bases and V 7 bases, and 6 bases lay outside the gene matches. The CDR3 DNA sequence: TGTGCCAGCACCCCGGGACAGGGCCCAGATACGCAGTATTTT. Its protein is CASTPGQGPDTQYF.

The rearrangement links TRBV5-6 to TRBJ2-3; tentative D call: TRBD1 (6 bases). Trimming stripped 0 bases from V and 2 bases from J, with 10 bases between. CDR3 length: 15 residues. CDR1 is SGHDT and CDR2 is YYEEEE in the germline V gene. The CDR3 region is CASSLVRDNTDTQYF. The CDR3 coding sequence is TGTGCCAGCAGCTTGGTGAGGGACAACACAGATACGCAGTATTTT.

The rearrangement links TRBV5-1 to TRBJ2-3; 11 nucleotides match TRBD2. Trimming cost V 3 bases and J 5 bases; bases outside gene matches: 11. In germline, CDR1 is SGHRS, CDR2 YFSETQ. This CDR3 is 17 amino acids long. The CDR3 DNA reads TGCGCCAGCAGCTGGAGGACTAGCGGGTTTGGGGGAGATACGCAGTATTTT. It specifies CASSWRTSGFGGDTQYF. The variable domain in full, completed from reference TRBV5-1 and TRBJ2-3, reads KAGVTQTPRYLIKTRGQQVTLSCSPISGHRSVSWYQQTPGQGLQFLFEYFSETQRNKGNFPGRFSGRQFSNSRSEMNVSTLELGDSALYLCASSWRTSGFGGDTQYFGPGTRLTVL.

This rearrangement joins TRBV20-1 to TRBJ2-7; D perhaps matches TRBD1 (7 bases). Deletions cut 5 bases from V and 6 bases from J, with 26 bases between. CDR1 and CDR2 (germline): DFQATT, SNEGSKA (reference sequence). The CDR3 contains 16 residues. CDR3 bases: TGCAGTGCTGGAGGGACAGATTTCGTTTATGGAGCCGAGCAGTACTTC. This encodes CSAGGTDFVYGAEQYF.

This clonotype was seen a few times. The chain has TRBV6-5 and TRBJ2-3, with D possibly matching TRBD2 (5 bases). This CDR3 contains 15 residues. Trimming removed 2 bases at V and 2 bases at J, with 11 bases between. The germline V gene has CDR1 MNHEY and CDR2 SVGAGI. The CDR3 sequence is CASSYQRTSTDTQYF. The CDR3, as DNA: TGTGCCAGCAGTTACCAGCGGACCTCCACAGATACGCAGTATTTT.

This clonotype was observed a handful of times. The genes are TRBV11-2 and TRBJ2-6; maybe TRBD1 (6 bases). Germline lookup yields CDR1 SGHAT and CDR2 FQNNGV. Trimming cost V 1 base and J 0 bases, with 19 bases left between them. The length of the CDR3 is 20 residues. The CDR3: CASSLGTAHRQSSGANVLTF. CDR3 nucleotide sequence: TGTGCCAGCAGCTTAGGGACAGCCCACCGTCAAAGCTCTGGGGCCAACGTCCTGACTTTC.

This clonotype was found a few times. The rearrangement joins TRBV6-5 to TRBJ2-1; 8 bases map to TRBD1. Unmatched junction bases numbered 6, after V lost 4 bases and J lost 1 base. The germline V gene has CDR1 MNHEY and CDR2 SVGAGI. The CDR3 has 16 amino acids. The CDR3 region is CASSSGQGGSYNEQFF. The CDR3 nucleotides are TGTGCCAGCAGTTCCGGACAGGGTGGGTCCTACAATGAGCAGTTCTTC.

V usage is TRBV12-3 or TRBV12-4 and J usage is TRBJ2-2, with D possibly being TRBD2 (6 bases). This CDR3 spans 19 amino acids. The CDR3 region has the DNA TGTACCATCAGTTTCCCTTTGGCGGGACCCTTGGCTTCACCCGGGGAGCTGTTTTTT. Amino acids: CTISFPLAGPLASPGELFF.